This record looks at one TCR beta chain sequence and its context. The clone's antigen remains unknown. Base quality data are lacking; no much larger clone is found one base away. V and J are truncated by 5 bases and 3 bases respectively, leaving an intervening sequence of 13 bases. CDR3 length: 14 amino acids, cysteine to phenylalanine. The retained sequence is limited to the CDR3, 42 bases, with the frame set at the first base. The germline V gene (reference sequence) specifies MNHEY as CDR1 and SMNVEV as CDR2. This sample is drawn from a study of OX40 agonist ivuxolimab in advanced cancers. Regarding the research as a whole: The costimulatory receptor OX40 (CD134) was targeted by ivuxolimab, a fully human IgG2 agonistic monoclonal antibody. Of the roughly 52 dose-escalation patients, hepatocellular carcinoma was present in approximately 20, melanoma in some 15, renal cell carcinoma in 9 and head and neck cancer in 9. In the dose-escalation cohort, 82.7% of patients were male, and the mean age was 60 years with a range of about 20 to 90. Peripheral TCRbeta sequencing aimed to test whether ivuxolimab altered TCR sequence diversity and caused clonal T-cell expansion. The paper describes the monotherapy dose-escalation part (N ≈ 50 patients) of the phase I trial of ivuxolimab. Intravenous ivuxolimab was administered to patients every 2 weeks at six dose levels: 0.01, 0.1, 0.3, 1.5, 3 and 10 mg/kg. Prior anti-PD-1, anti-PD-L1 or anti-CTLA-4 therapy was permitted, and roughly two fifths of dose-escalation patients had received checkpoint inhibitors. Partial responses occurred in three dose-escalation patients: two with cutaneous melanoma and one with hepatocellular carcinoma. Findings and caveats that apply to the study as a whole: Low levels of normalized T-cell clonal expansion were also seen in some nonresponding patients. At doses of 0.1 to 3.0 mg/kg, clonal expansion of both CD4+ and CD8+ T cells in blood was seen between baseline and week 6. In partial responders in the 0.1-3.0 mg/kg groups, normalized peripheral clonal expansion was found to be among the lowest, especially among CD8+ T cells. After ivuxolimab, more expanded clones were found on average in CD8+ T cells than in CD4+ T cells. Antigen specificity was not determined for the clonally expanded peripheral T cells.

Genomic DNA was isolated from the sorted cells so that the TCRbeta CDR3 region could be sequenced. The immunoSEQ Assay was used for sequencing of TCRbeta CDR3 regions. This immuneACCESS table, as held by TCRdb, lists in-frame sequences with V and J called but not all clones. Of the missing ones, under half trace to an unresolved V gene in checked studies; the others have no known cause. The table for this sample lists tens of thousands of clones; around 90% of them were counted only once. Together, the top ten hold around 0.44% of the sample. Patients with autoimmune disease history or receiving systemic immunosuppression were excluded from the trial. Peripheral blood for TCR sequencing was collected from all dose cohorts at baseline, on cycle 4 day 1, and on cycle 7 day 1. Samples were obtained from an open-label, multicenter, first-in-human phase I dose-escalation trial of ivuxolimab. Adults with locally advanced or metastatic melanoma, renal cell carcinoma, hepatocellular carcinoma or head and neck squamous cell carcinoma were enrolled in the trial. Before TCR sequencing, CD4+ T cells and CD8+ T cells from peripheral blood were sorted into separate populations.

The sequences come from CD4+ or CD8+ T cells sorted from blood, collected in a trial of the OX40 agonist ivuxolimab. The rearranged segments are TRBV27 and TRBJ2-5; the D segment could be TRBD2, given 6 matching bases. This clonotype was obtained from an adult with an advanced solid tumor such as melanoma, head and neck, liver or kidney cancer. The CDR3 protein sequence reads: CASSPGWGEETQYF. The bases are TGTGCCAGCAGTCCCGGGTGGGGGGAAGAGACCCAGTACTTC.